This TCR beta chain derives from a study of molecular identifiers for immune sequencing clone quantification. Study information: Five aliquots were made in replicates from the RNA of 20,000 or 100,000 naive CD8 cells, and four were sequenced.

This clonotype has at least ten counts. From the PCR reads, TCRdb called clonotypes with MiXCR, one entry per CDR3 protein. The table records 250,000 to 350,000 distinct CDR3 sequences, 20% to 25% of them present only once. Sequenced: naive CD8+ T cells from blood, with Jurkat cell RNA spiked in. Subset given: FACS-sorted CD8+CD4-CCR7+CD45RA+ naive T cells. This receptor was taken from a human donor in good health. Some libraries in this study had Jurkat cell RNA spiked in.

CDR3 DNA: TGCGCCAGCAGCCAAGTGGTGGCGAGAACTGAAGCTTTCTTT. This encodes CASSQVVARTEAFF. This chain uses TRBV4-1 with TRBJ1-1; D unclear. This CDR3 has 14 amino acids. Germline V gene data show CDR1 as MGHRA and CDR2 as YSYEKL. The V and J ends lost 1 base and 5 bases respectively, with 11 bases between them.